This entry describes one T cell receptor beta chain. The data belong to a study of blood T cell repertoires in COVID-19. Ages ranged from about 18 to 100 years, with residence in about 24 US areas. Researchers sorted participants into cohorts using their self-reported clinical history. Trimming shortened V by 3 bases and J by 0 bases, and 10 bases separated the two germline ends. The CDR3 length is 15 residues. Looked up from germline, CDR1 is SGDLS and CDR2 is YYNGEE. Using immunoSEQ multiplex PCR, the repertoire was profiled, and TCRdb retains in-frame clones only, with some absent. The sample holds roughly 230,000 clones, more than 75% seen once.

The chain couples TRBV9 to TRBJ1-3; no definite D call. Source material: PBMCs or T cells enriched from blood (not recorded which). The clonotype was recovered from a woman aged 50 to 60 who had been exposed to COVID-19. The CDR3 DNA reads as TGTGCCAGCAGCGCCCCGGGAAGCTCTGGAAACACCATATATTTT. The encoded protein is CASSAPGSSGNTIYF.